The present entry profiles one T cell receptor (beta chain) with its context. CDR1 is SGHTA and CDR2 is FQGNSA in the germline V gene. The CDR3 runs 15 residues. V gave up 5 bases and J gave up 2 bases; unmatched junction bases: 6. This sample was included in a study of T-cell reconstitution after alpha-beta-depleted transplantation in children. TCRbeta library preparation incorporated unique molecular identifiers. TCRdb re-derived calls from the PCR reads in MiXCR, one entry per CDR3 protein. The sample carries 450,000 to 600,000 distinct CDR3 sequences, 30% to 35% recorded once. This receptor was taken from a human donor who donated a stem cell graft to a child with aplastic anemia. The rearrangement joins TRBV7-2 to TRBJ2-3; 8 positions agree with TRBD1. Sequenced material: PBMCs from the stem cell graft donor, taken from the stem cell graft. CDR3 bases: TGTGCCAGCAGCCCCCGGACAGGGCACACAGATACGCAGTATTTT. It is translated as CASSPRTGHTDTQYF.